These T cell receptor beta chains were read from a single sample in a study of early T cells in non-severe SARS-CoV-2 infection. TCRdb passed the 5' RACE reads through MiXCR, listing each CDR3 protein once. The sample has some 60,000 distinct CDR3 sequences; roughly a tenth are singletons. Sequenced material: whole blood. These receptors all come from an adult who was a healthcare worker with PCR-confirmed SARS-CoV-2 infection or an uninfected control (not recorded which). CDR3s include the opening cysteine and the closing phenylalanine or tryptophan. D genes are given only for firm matches. Where a row states a size, it is once, few, many or the class of an expanded clone; other rows omit it.

j_call: TRBJ1-2
clone_size: few
v_call: TRBV6-5
d_call: TRBD1
cdr3_nt: TGTGCCAGCAGCCAGGACAGGGCCTATGGCTACACCTTC
cdr3_aa: CASSQDRAYGYTF

j_call: TRBJ1-5
clone_size: many
v_call: TRBV19
d_call: TRBD1
cdr3_nt: TGTGCCAGTCGGGACAGGGGTTGGATGCAGCCCCAGCATTTT
cdr3_aa: CASRDRGWMQPQHF

j_call: TRBJ2-2
clone_size: few
v_call: TRBV29-1
d_call: NA
cdr3_nt: TGCAGCGTTGAAGGGTCGAACACCGGGGAGCTGTTTTTT
cdr3_aa: CSVEGSNTGELFF

j_call: TRBJ2-3
clone_size: few
v_call: TRBV6-1
d_call: NA
cdr3_nt: TGTGCCAGCAGTACGGAGAATACGCAGTATTTT
cdr3_aa: CASSTENTQYF

j_call: TRBJ2-1
clone_size: few
v_call: TRBV20-1
d_call: TRBD2
cdr3_nt: TGCAGTGCTACCGGGACTAGCGAATACAATGAGCAGTTCTTC
cdr3_aa: CSATGTSEYNEQFF

j_call: TRBJ2-1
clone_size: NA
v_call: TRBV20-1
d_call: TRBD2
cdr3_nt: TGCAGTGCCCCCAAGGGGACGGGGGGGCCGCGTGAGCAGTTCTTC
cdr3_aa: CSAPKGTGGPREQFF

j_call: TRBJ2-5
clone_size: few
v_call: TRBV6-7
d_call: NA
cdr3_nt: TGTGCCAGCAGTTACCCCCGTTACGGCCGGGAAAAGCTAAGGGAGACCCAGTACTTC
cdr3_aa: CASSYPRYGREKLRETQYF

j_call: TRBJ1-1
clone_size: NA
v_call: TRBV12-3/TRBV12-4
d_call: NA
cdr3_nt: TGTGCCAGCAGTTTCTCGGGGTCGATCACTGAAGCTTTCTTT
cdr3_aa: CASSFSGSITEAFF

j_call: TRBJ1-1
clone_size: many
v_call: TRBV5-8
d_call: TRBD1
cdr3_nt: TGTGCCAGCAGCGAAGATGGACAGGTCACAAACACTGAAGCTTTCTTT
cdr3_aa: CASSEDGQVTNTEAFF

j_call: TRBJ2-3
clone_size: many
v_call: TRBV7-9
d_call: TRBD2
cdr3_nt: TGTGCCAGCAGCCCCCGGGACCCCGGGGGGGGCCATACGCAGTATTTT
cdr3_aa: CASSPRDPGGGHTQYF